These T cell receptor beta chains were read from a single sample in a study of cytomegalovirus exposure and HLA in healthy donors. Sequencing was performed with immunoSEQ multiplex PCR; in TCRdb, only in-frame clones are kept and a portion is missing. This sample yields around 140,000 clones, of which approximately 78% are seen a single time; about 8.1% belongs to the top ten. The sample was PBMCs. Source of these receptors: a woman aged 50 to 65 in good health and CMV-seropositive. Each CDR3 is given with its conserved first and last residue. The D gene is left open where the match is weak. A row's size may be missing; if present it is once, few, many or a size class.

TRBJ1-1 TRBV7-8 TRBD1 . CASSLGGVSDRKGNTEAFF TGTGCCAGCAGCTTAGGGGGGGTTTCGGACAGGAAAGGGAACACTGAAGCTTTCTTT
TRBJ2-1 TRBV11-3 . . CASSLGGTVNEQFF TGTGCCAGCAGCTTAGGGGGGACTGTCAATGAGCAGTTCTTC
TRBJ1-4 TRBV18 . . CASSPVSQGEKLFF TGTGCCAGCTCACCGGTCAGCCAGGGGGAAAAACTGTTTTTT
TRBJ2-7 TRBV30 . . CAWSVLKGYTYEQYF TGTGCCTGGAGTGTACTCAAGGGGTACACCTACGAGCAGTACTTC
TRBJ2-7 TRBV9 TRBD2 . CASSPGGSGSYEQYF TGTGCCAGCAGCCCCGGGGGGAGCGGCTCCTACGAGCAGTACTTC
TRBJ2-2 TRBV15 . . CATTPGQNTGELFF TGTGCCACCACCCCGGGACAAAACACCGGGGAGCTGTTTTTT
TRBJ2-2 TRBV5-8 . . CASSRGRPITGELFF TGTGCCAGCAGCCGAGGGAGGCCTATAACCGGGGAGCTGTTTTTT
TRBJ1-3 TRBV9 TRBD1 few CASSARTGNSGNTIYF TGTGCCAGCAGCGCTCGGACAGGGAACTCTGGAAACACCATATATTTT
TRBJ1-1 TRBV5-1 TRBD1 once CASSLTTGSHPNTEAFF TGCGCCAGCAGCCTGACGACAGGGAGCCACCCGAACACTGAAGCTTTCTTT
TRBJ1-1 TRBV10-3 . . CAISEGGADTEAFF TGTGCCATCAGTGAAGGAGGGGCGGACACTGAAGCTTTCTTT
TRBJ2-1 TRBV15 . . CATSSFSSYNEQFF TGTGCCACCAGTAGTTTTAGCTCCTACAATGAGCAGTTCTTC
TRBJ2-2 TRBV19 TRBD2 . CASTVGLASTNRRGELFF TGTGCCAGTACCGTAGGACTAGCAAGTACAAATAGACGAGGGGAGCTGTTTTTT
TRBJ2-3 TRBV19 . . CASSKSNRDSTTDTQYF TGTGCCAGTAGCAAATCGAACCGGGACTCCACCACAGATACGCAGTATTTT
TRBJ1-4 TRBV28 . . CASSLVEGLEKLFF TGTGCCAGCAGTTTGGTGGAGGGGCTTGAAAAACTGTTTTTT
TRBJ2-1 TRBV27 TRBD2 . CASSPGLAGTSSSNEQFF TGTGCCAGCAGTCCCGGACTAGCTGGGACCTCCTCTAGCAATGAGCAGTTCTTC
TRBJ1-1 TRBV19 TRBD1 . CASSFGTGNTEAFF TGTGCCAGTAGTTTTGGGACAGGGAACACTGAAGCTTTCTTT
TRBJ1-4 TRBV9 . . CASSVAIGSTNEKLFF TGTGCCAGCAGCGTAGCAATCGGGAGCACTAATGAAAAACTGTTTTTT